This TCR beta chain was obtained from a study of blood T cell repertoires in COVID-19. Study overall: The origin of the acute and convalescent COVID-19 samples was the United States, Italy and Spain.

Per the study methods: Reference gene primer amplification yielded estimated nucleated cell counts. The assay was immunoSEQ multiplex PCR, and TCRdb's table has in-frame clones only and misses some. The D gene and trimming were derived from the DNA, and the V and J assignments and clone size from that table. The sample yields fewer than 250,000 clones, around 83% seen once. The CDR3 runs to 14 residues. V dropped 3 bases and J dropped 1 base, with 11 bases sitting between them. Germline CDR1 SGHDT, CDR2 YYEEEE. The genes are TRBV5-6 and TRBJ2-7; tentatively, D is TRBD1 (6 bases). The sample consisted of peripheral blood. The receptor comes from a woman aged 45-65 years with acute or convalescent COVID-19. For the CDR3, the DNA is TGTGCCAGCAGCTCTACAGGGAGTTCCTACGAGCAGTACTTC. It translates to CASSSTGSSYEQYF.